This T cell receptor (beta chain) was captured in a study of PD-L1 blockade in urothelial cancer. On the study more broadly: The authors examined blood 3 weeks (second dose) and 6 weeks after treatment start. Peripheral blood specimens exhibited a median yield of about 140,000 T cells.

The assay was immunoSEQ multiplex PCR, and TCRdb's table has in-frame clones only and misses some. The repertoire holds roughly 50,000 clones, 70% to 90% seen once, with about 7.6% in the top ten. In germline, CDR1 is SGHRS, CDR2 YFSETQ. Losses at the gene ends were 0 bases for V and 1 base for J; bases not matched to a gene: 5. The CDR3 length is 19 residues. The specimen comprised PBMCs, sampled around atezolizumab (anti-PD-L1) treatment. J is TRBJ2-6 and V is TRBV5-1; 12 bases fit TRBD1. This TCR derives from a man in his fifties or sixties with urothelial cancer. CDR3 in amino acids: CASSLARGQGASGANVLTF. CDR3 DNA sequence: TGCGCCAGCAGCTTGGCCAGGGGACAGGGGGCGTCTGGGGCCAACGTCCTGACTTTC.